The 8 T cell receptor beta chains below were found in one sample sequenced in a study of cytomegalovirus exposure and HLA in healthy donors. The PCR had 60 Vbeta and 13 Jbeta primers. Sequencing was performed with immunoSEQ multiplex PCR; in TCRdb, only in-frame clones are kept and a portion is missing. Among 100,000 or so clones listed, roughly two thirds were seen once. The material sequenced was PBMCs. The receptors shown here come from a man aged 25-45 years in good health and CMV-seronegative.

This sequence joins TRBV5-4 and TRBJ1-3, with 12 bases aligning to TRBD1. Germline loops: CDR1 SGHNT, CDR2 YYREEE (reference sequence). The CDR3 is 16 amino acids. V was clipped by 4 bases and J by 0 bases; unmatched bases: 2. The CDR3 spells CASSQGQGASGNTIYF. The CDR3 nucleotides are TGTGCCAGCAGCCAGGGACAGGGGGCCTCTGGAAACACCATATATTTT.

This clone appeared a few times. The V gene is TRBV9, the J gene TRBJ2-6; D might be TRBD1 (6 bases). V gave up 4 bases and J gave up 2 bases, with 10 bases separating them. CDR3 size: 15 residues. Germline CDR1 and CDR2: SGDLS and YYNGEE. CDR3 nucleotide sequence: TGTGCCAGCAGCACCCACAGGGCTGGGGCCAACGTCCTGACTTTC. Translating gives CASSTHRAGANVLTF.

V and J are TRBV9 and TRBJ2-7, with a weak D call TRBD2 (6 bases). Germline-derived CDR1 and CDR2 are SGDLS and YYNGEE. The CDR3 loop spans 15 amino acids. V shed 4 bases and J shed 7 bases, with 21 bases lying between them. The CDR3 protein is CASSPQEGWVREQYF. The CDR3, as DNA: TGTGCCAGCAGCCCTCAGGAGGGGTGGGTGCGGGAGCAGTACTTC.

J is TRBJ2-7 and V is TRBV11-2, with 7 bases that match TRBD1. Germline-derived CDR1 and CDR2 are SGHAT and FQNNGV. The CDR3 is 15 residues long. With 2 bases clipped from V and 2 bases from J, the junction kept 6 bases outside the gene matches. DNA for the CDR3: TGTGCCAGCAGCTTAAAAGGGGGACAGACCTACGAGCAGTACTTC. Encoded protein: CASSLKGGQTYEQYF.

Here the CDR3 reads CATSRPPSRANVLTF. The CDR3 DNA sequence: TGTGCCACCAGCAGACCACCTTCTAGGGCCAACGTCCTGACTTTC. V gene TRBV15 combines with J gene TRBJ2-6; D unclear. The CDR3 is 15 residues long. The germline V gene encodes CDR1 LNHNV and CDR2 YYDKDF (reference sequence). Trimming stripped 2 bases from V and 5 bases from J, with 10 bases between.

The rearrangement links TRBV5-6 to TRBJ1-5, with TRBD1 identical over 7 bases. CDR1 is SGHDT, CDR2 YYEEEE, per germline. The trim removed 4 bases at V and 7 bases at J, leaving 11 bases unmatched. The CDR3 sequence is 15 residues long. CDR3 sequence reads: CASSLDRRLDQPQHF. DNA of the CDR3: TGTGCCAGCAGCCTGGACAGGCGGCTCGACCAGCCCCAGCATTTT.

This clone came up once. V and J are TRBV6-5 and TRBJ2-7, with 10 bases lining up with TRBD1. Per the germline V gene, CDR1 is MNHEY and CDR2 is SVGAGI. Unmatched junction bases numbered 5, after V lost 4 bases and J lost 2 bases. The CDR3 is made up of 15 amino acids. This CDR3 reads CASSSPGQGTYEQYF. Here the CDR3 DNA reads TGTGCCAGCAGTTCCCCGGGACAGGGGACCTACGAGCAGTACTTC.

The J gene is TRBJ1-3, the V gene TRBV30; a possible D gene is TRBD1 (5 bases). The CDR3 has 15 amino acids. Germline V gene data show CDR1 as GTSNPN and CDR2 as SVGIG (reference sequence). The germline V and J ends were trimmed by 4 bases and 5 bases, with 18 bases remaining between them. CDR3 DNA sequence: TGTGCCTGGACCCCCGGGGGGGGTAGGAGAAACACCATATATTTT. This sequence encodes CAWTPGGGRRNTIYF.